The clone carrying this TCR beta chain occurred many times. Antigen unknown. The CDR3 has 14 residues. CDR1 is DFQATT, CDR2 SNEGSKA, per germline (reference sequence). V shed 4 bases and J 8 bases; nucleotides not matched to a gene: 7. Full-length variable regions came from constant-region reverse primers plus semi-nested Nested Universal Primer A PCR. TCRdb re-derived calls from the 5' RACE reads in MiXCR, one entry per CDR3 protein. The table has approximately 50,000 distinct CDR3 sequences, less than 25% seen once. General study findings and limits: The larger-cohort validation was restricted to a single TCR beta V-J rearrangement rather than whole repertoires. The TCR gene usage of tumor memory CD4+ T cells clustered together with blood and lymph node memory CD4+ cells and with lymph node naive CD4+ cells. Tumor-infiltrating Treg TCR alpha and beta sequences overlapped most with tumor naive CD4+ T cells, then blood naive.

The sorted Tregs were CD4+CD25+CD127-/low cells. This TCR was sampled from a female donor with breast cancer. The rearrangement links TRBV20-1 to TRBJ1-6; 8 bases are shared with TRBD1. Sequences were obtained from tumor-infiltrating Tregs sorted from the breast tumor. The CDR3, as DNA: TGCAGTGCTAACCGACAGGGGCGGGATTCACCCCTCCACTTT. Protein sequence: CSANRQGRDSPLHF.